The 2 T cell receptor beta chains below all came from one sample that was sequenced in a study of CD8+ T cells in alopecia areata. This sample's treatment: oral pan-JAK inhibitor, 5-10 mg twice daily. Extracted RNA was reverse transcribed into cDNA, the sequencing template. Here immunoSEQ multiplex PCR was the method, and the copy in TCRdb shows in-frame clones only, minus some. Altogether more than 150,000 clones are present, about 51% being singletons, with the ten largest covering about a tenth. The specimen was CD8+ T cells sorted from blood, collected around week 53, from a patient treated with tofacitinib. The receptors stem from a human donor with alopecia areata.

This chain links TRBV14 with TRBJ2-7, with 10 bases fitting TRBD1. CDR3 size: 17 residues. The junction had 12 bases not matched to a gene; V was cut back by 1 base and J by 6 bases. CDR1 and CDR2 from the germline V gene are SGHDN and FVKESK. Written as DNA, the CDR3 is TGTGCCAGCAGCCAAGTCCGCCCCGGGACAGGGGCCGTCGAGCAGTACTTC. This gives the protein CASSQVRPGTGAVEQYF. The entire variable domain, with the rest obtained from reference TRBV14 and TRBJ2-7, is as follows: EAGVTQFPSHSVIEKGQTVTLRCDPISGHDNLYWYRRVMGKEIKFLLHFVKESKQDESGMPNNRFLAERTGGTYSTLKVQPAELEDSGVYFCASSQVRPGTGAVEQYFGPGTRLTVT.

The chain employs TRBV6-5 and TRBJ1-5; 9 bases agree with TRBD1. Germline assignment: CDR1 MNHEY and CDR2 SVGAGI. The V segment lost 6 bases and the J segment 9 bases; nucleotides outside the gene matches: 12. This CDR3 is 15 amino acids long. CDR3 DNA: TGTGCCAGCAGCGCGGGACAGGGCCTATCAAGGCCCCAGCATTTT. Protein sequence: CASSAGQGLSRPQHF.